The rows below give T cell receptor beta chains drawn from one sample of a study of blood T cell repertoires in COVID-19. Clones were read by immunoSEQ multiplex PCR, and TCRdb kept only the in-frame ones, dropping some. The data contain more than 300,000 clones, around 89% of them singletons. The source material was PBMCs or T cells enriched from blood (not recorded which). The receptors stem from a woman aged 18 to 35 who had recovered from COVID-19. CDR3s include the opening cysteine and the closing phenylalanine or tryptophan. The D gene is left open where the match is weak. Expanded clones are given a class, and other clones once, few, many or no size at all.

clone_size: .; j_call: TRBJ1-2; d_call: TRBD1; v_call: TRBV30; cdr3_aa: CAWSVFDRGFNGYTF; cdr3_nt: TGTGCCTGGAGTGTCTTTGACAGGGGATTTAATGGCTACACCTTC
clone_size: .; j_call: TRBJ1-1; d_call: .; v_call: TRBV9; cdr3_aa: CASSETGVTEAFF; cdr3_nt: TGTGCCAGCAGTGAGACGGGGGTTACTGAAGCTTTCTTT
clone_size: .; j_call: TRBJ2-1; d_call: .; v_call: TRBV28; cdr3_aa: CASSPRDEQFF; cdr3_nt: TGTGCCAGCAGTCCCCGCGATGAGCAGTTCTTC
clone_size: .; j_call: TRBJ2-1; d_call: .; v_call: TRBV3-1/TRBV3-2; cdr3_aa: CASSQEYTYNEQFF; cdr3_nt: TGTGCCAGCAGCCAAGAGTATACCTACAATGAGCAGTTCTTC
clone_size: .; j_call: TRBJ1-2; d_call: .; v_call: TRBV12-3/TRBV12-4; cdr3_aa: CASSLVADGYTF; cdr3_nt: TGTGCCAGCAGTTTAGTAGCGGATGGCTACACCTTC
clone_size: .; j_call: TRBJ2-5; d_call: .; v_call: TRBV4-2; cdr3_aa: CASSQDVKRGNPLETQYF; cdr3_nt: TGTGCCAGCAGCCAAGACGTGAAGAGGGGGAATCCTCTCGAGACCCAGTACTTC
clone_size: .; j_call: TRBJ1-2; d_call: TRBD1; v_call: TRBV6-5; cdr3_aa: CASGMGQGINYGYTF; cdr3_nt: TGTGCCAGCGGTATGGGACAGGGGATTAACTATGGCTACACCTTC
clone_size: .; j_call: TRBJ1-1; d_call: .; v_call: TRBV5-8; cdr3_aa: CASDLGETEAFF; cdr3_nt: TGTGCCAGCGACTTGGGTGAGACTGAAGCTTTCTTT
clone_size: .; j_call: TRBJ1-3; d_call: .; v_call: TRBV27; cdr3_aa: CASSLRRTAGNTIYF; cdr3_nt: TGTGCCAGCAGTTTACGGAGGACGGCAGGAAACACCATATATTTT
clone_size: .; j_call: TRBJ1-2; d_call: TRBD1; v_call: TRBV4-1; cdr3_aa: CASSQEDRAAYGYTF; cdr3_nt: TGCGCCAGCAGCCAAGAGGACAGGGCGGCCTATGGCTACACCTTC
clone_size: .; j_call: TRBJ1-1; d_call: TRBD1; v_call: TRBV2; cdr3_aa: CASSGGQGVEAFF; cdr3_nt: TGTGCCAGCAGTGGGGGACAGGGTGTTGAAGCTTTCTTT
clone_size: .; j_call: TRBJ2-1; d_call: TRBD2; v_call: TRBV5-1; cdr3_aa: CASSSLPVAGLYNEQFF; cdr3_nt: TGCGCCAGCAGCTCCCTCCCTGTAGCGGGACTTTACAATGAGCAGTTCTTC
clone_size: .; j_call: TRBJ2-6; d_call: TRBD2; v_call: TRBV30; cdr3_aa: CAWMGGRSSGANVLTF; cdr3_nt: TGTGCCTGGATGGGAGGGCGGAGCTCTGGGGCCAACGTCCTGACTTTC
clone_size: .; j_call: TRBJ2-2; d_call: TRBD1; v_call: TRBV7-8; cdr3_aa: CASSLDSWDRGRAGELFF; cdr3_nt: TGTGCCAGCAGCTTAGATTCGTGGGACAGGGGAAGGGCCGGGGAGCTGTTTTTT
clone_size: once; j_call: TRBJ1-2; d_call: TRBD1; v_call: TRBV5-6; cdr3_aa: CASSLGDRVAYGYTF; cdr3_nt: TGTGCCAGCAGCTTGGGAGACAGGGTGGCCTATGGCTACACCTTC
clone_size: .; j_call: TRBJ2-1; d_call: .; v_call: TRBV28; cdr3_aa: CASSFSFVSGVNNEQFF; cdr3_nt: TGTGCCAGCAGTTTTTCATTCGTATCGGGGGTGAACAATGAGCAGTTCTTC
clone_size: .; j_call: TRBJ1-5; d_call: TRBD1; v_call: TRBV7-8; cdr3_aa: CASTGGYSNQPQHF; cdr3_nt: TGTGCCAGCACAGGGGGCTATAGCAATCAGCCCCAGCATTTT
clone_size: .; j_call: TRBJ1-6; d_call: TRBD1; v_call: TRBV29-1; cdr3_aa: CSYSQGANSPLHF; cdr3_nt: TGCAGTTATTCACAGGGGGCGAATTCACCCCTCCACTTT
clone_size: once; j_call: TRBJ2-3; d_call: TRBD2; v_call: TRBV5-1; cdr3_aa: CASSFRGGRYTDTQYF; cdr3_nt: TGCGCCAGCAGCTTCCGGGGGGGCCGATACACAGATACGCAGTATTTT
clone_size: .; j_call: TRBJ2-5; d_call: .; v_call: TRBV5-4; cdr3_aa: CASSLEAAGMQTQYF; cdr3_nt: TGTGCCAGCAGCTTGGAGGCGGCGGGGATGCAGACCCAGTACTTC
clone_size: .; j_call: TRBJ2-1; d_call: TRBD1; v_call: TRBV11-3; cdr3_aa: CASSRAGTGPFF; cdr3_nt: TGTGCCAGCAGCCGCGCCGGGACAGGGCCGTTCTTC
clone_size: .; j_call: TRBJ1-1; d_call: TRBD1; v_call: TRBV2; cdr3_aa: CASRDRTNTEAFF; cdr3_nt: TGTGCCAGCAGGGACAGGACAAACACTGAAGCTTTCTTT
clone_size: once; j_call: TRBJ1-1; d_call: .; v_call: TRBV10-3; cdr3_aa: CASLAGNTEAFF; cdr3_nt: TGTGCCAGCTTGGCGGGGAACACTGAAGCTTTCTTT
clone_size: .; j_call: TRBJ2-3; d_call: TRBD1; v_call: TRBV4-1; cdr3_aa: CASSQDRGRDTQYF; cdr3_nt: TGCGCCAGCAGCCAAGATAGGGGGCGGGATACGCAGTATTTT
clone_size: .; j_call: TRBJ1-3; d_call: .; v_call: TRBV4-1; cdr3_aa: CASSQDAVHSSGNTIYF; cdr3_nt: TGCGCCAGCAGCCAAGATGCGGTACACTCCTCTGGAAACACCATATATTTT
clone_size: .; j_call: TRBJ1-5; d_call: .; v_call: TRBV30; cdr3_aa: CAWSRGGPNQPQHF; cdr3_nt: TGTGCCTGGAGTAGAGGCGGCCCGAATCAGCCCCAGCATTTT
clone_size: .; j_call: TRBJ1-5; d_call: .; v_call: TRBV29-1; cdr3_aa: CSVGDTNQPQHF; cdr3_nt: TGCAGCGTTGGCGACACTAATCAGCCCCAGCATTTT
clone_size: .; j_call: TRBJ2-7; d_call: .; v_call: TRBV5-8; cdr3_aa: CASSFFTYEQYF; cdr3_nt: TGTGCCAGCAGCTTTTTCACCTACGAGCAGTACTTC
clone_size: .; j_call: TRBJ2-3; d_call: TRBD1; v_call: TRBV4-1; cdr3_aa: CASSADRGAGTQYF; cdr3_nt: TGCGCCAGCAGTGCGGACAGGGGCGCGGGTACGCAGTATTTT
clone_size: .; j_call: TRBJ1-1; d_call: .; v_call: TRBV6-5; cdr3_aa: CASSYARGTEAFF; cdr3_nt: TGTGCCAGCAGTTATGCGCGCGGCACTGAAGCTTTCTTT
clone_size: .; j_call: TRBJ2-2; d_call: TRBD1; v_call: TRBV24-1; cdr3_aa: CATGGTGNTGELFF; cdr3_nt: TGTGCCACCGGCGGGACAGGGAACACCGGGGAGCTGTTTTTT
clone_size: .; j_call: TRBJ1-1; d_call: .; v_call: TRBV6-5; cdr3_aa: CASSFYREGTEAFF; cdr3_nt: TGTGCCAGCAGTTTTTACAGGGAGGGCACTGAAGCTTTCTTT
clone_size: .; j_call: TRBJ1-1; d_call: .; v_call: TRBV18; cdr3_aa: CASSQQGDSTEAFF; cdr3_nt: TGTGCCAGCTCACAACAGGGCGATAGTACTGAAGCTTTCTTT
clone_size: .; j_call: TRBJ2-2; d_call: .; v_call: TRBV9; cdr3_aa: CASSVVGGNTGELFF; cdr3_nt: TGTGCCAGCAGCGTAGTCGGGGGGAACACCGGGGAGCTGTTTTTT
clone_size: .; j_call: TRBJ1-1; d_call: TRBD1; v_call: TRBV27; cdr3_aa: CASSLRQGKTEAFF; cdr3_nt: TGTGCCAGCAGTCTACGACAGGGGAAGACTGAAGCTTTCTTT
clone_size: .; j_call: TRBJ1-2; d_call: .; v_call: TRBV4-3; cdr3_aa: CASSQDTGRYGYTF; cdr3_nt: TGCGCCAGCAGCCAAGATACGGGAAGATATGGCTACACCTTC
clone_size: .; j_call: TRBJ2-7; d_call: TRBD1; v_call: TRBV9; cdr3_aa: CASSATGGEFHEQYF; cdr3_nt: TGTGCCAGCAGCGCGACAGGGGGCGAATTCCACGAGCAGTACTTC
clone_size: .; j_call: TRBJ1-1; d_call: .; v_call: TRBV3-1/TRBV3-2; cdr3_aa: CASSQLGDTEAFF; cdr3_nt: TGTGCCAGCAGCCAGTTAGGGGATACTGAAGCTTTCTTT
clone_size: once; j_call: TRBJ2-1; d_call: TRBD2; v_call: TRBV7-9; cdr3_aa: CASSLAREVAGNEQFF; cdr3_nt: TGTGCCAGCAGCTTAGCGCGGGAGGTAGCGGGGAATGAGCAGTTCTTC
clone_size: .; j_call: TRBJ1-4; d_call: .; v_call: TRBV19; cdr3_aa: CASSWGLNEKLFF; cdr3_nt: TGTGCCAGTTCTTGGGGCCTTAATGAAAAACTGTTTTTT
clone_size: .; j_call: TRBJ1-2; d_call: TRBD1; v_call: TRBV4-3; cdr3_aa: CASSQGDDRVVYGYTF; cdr3_nt: TGCGCCAGCAGCCAAGGGGACGACAGGGTAGTTTATGGCTACACCTTC
clone_size: .; j_call: TRBJ2-3; d_call: TRBD2; v_call: TRBV7-9; cdr3_aa: CASCSGGQNTQYF; cdr3_nt: TGTGCCAGCTGTAGCGGGGGGCAAAATACGCAGTATTTT